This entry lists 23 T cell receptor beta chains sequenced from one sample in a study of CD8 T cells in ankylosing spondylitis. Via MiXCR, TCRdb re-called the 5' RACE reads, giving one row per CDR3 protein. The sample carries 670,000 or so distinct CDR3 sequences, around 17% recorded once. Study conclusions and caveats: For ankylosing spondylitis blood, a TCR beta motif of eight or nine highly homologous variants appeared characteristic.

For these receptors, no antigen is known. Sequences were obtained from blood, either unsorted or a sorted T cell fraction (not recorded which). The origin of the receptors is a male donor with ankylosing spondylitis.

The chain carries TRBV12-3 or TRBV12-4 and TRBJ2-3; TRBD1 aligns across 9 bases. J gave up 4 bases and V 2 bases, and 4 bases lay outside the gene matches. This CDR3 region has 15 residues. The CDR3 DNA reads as TGTGCCAGCAGTTTAAGGACAGGGGCTCCAGATACGCAGTATTTT. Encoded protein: CASSLRTGAPDTQYF.

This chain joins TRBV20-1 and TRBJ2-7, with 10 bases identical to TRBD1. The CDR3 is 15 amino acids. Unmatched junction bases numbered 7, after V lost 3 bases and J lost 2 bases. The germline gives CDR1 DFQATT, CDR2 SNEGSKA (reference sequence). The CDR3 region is CSARNRDRGPYEQYF. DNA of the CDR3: TGCAGTGCTAGGAACCGGGACAGGGGACCCTACGAGCAGTACTTC.

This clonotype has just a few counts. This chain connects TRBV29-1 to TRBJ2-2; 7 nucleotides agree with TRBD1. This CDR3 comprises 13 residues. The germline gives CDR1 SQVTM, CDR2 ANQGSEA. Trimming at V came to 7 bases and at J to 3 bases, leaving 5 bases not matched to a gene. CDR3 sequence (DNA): TGCAGCGCCAGGGACAGCTACACCGGGGAGCTGTTTTTT. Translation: CSARDSYTGELFF.

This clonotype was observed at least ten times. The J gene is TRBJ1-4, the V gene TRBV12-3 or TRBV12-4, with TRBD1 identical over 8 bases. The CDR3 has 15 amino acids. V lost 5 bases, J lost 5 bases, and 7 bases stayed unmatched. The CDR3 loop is CASSLRTGKNEKLFF. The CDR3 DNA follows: TGTGCCAGCAGTCTCCGGACAGGGAAGAATGAAAAACTGTTTTTT.

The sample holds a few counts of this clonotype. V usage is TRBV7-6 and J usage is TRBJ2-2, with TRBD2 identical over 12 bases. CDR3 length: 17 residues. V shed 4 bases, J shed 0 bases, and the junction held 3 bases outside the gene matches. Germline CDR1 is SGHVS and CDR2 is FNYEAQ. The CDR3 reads CASSSGLAGSNTGELFF. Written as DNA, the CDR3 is TGTGCCAGCAGCTCCGGACTAGCGGGATCGAACACCGGGGAGCTGTTTTTT.

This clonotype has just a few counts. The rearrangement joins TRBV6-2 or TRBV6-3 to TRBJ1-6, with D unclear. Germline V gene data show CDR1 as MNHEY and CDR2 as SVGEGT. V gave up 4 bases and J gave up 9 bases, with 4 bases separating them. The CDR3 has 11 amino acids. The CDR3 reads CASSSGSPLHF. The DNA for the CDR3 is TGTGCCAGCAGTTCCGGTTCACCCCTCCACTTT.

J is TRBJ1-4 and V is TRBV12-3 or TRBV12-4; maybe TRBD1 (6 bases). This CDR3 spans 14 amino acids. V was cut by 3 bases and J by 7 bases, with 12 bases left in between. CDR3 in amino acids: CASSFQQGGEKLFF. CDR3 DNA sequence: TGTGCCAGCAGTTTTCAACAGGGTGGTGAAAAACTGTTTTTT.

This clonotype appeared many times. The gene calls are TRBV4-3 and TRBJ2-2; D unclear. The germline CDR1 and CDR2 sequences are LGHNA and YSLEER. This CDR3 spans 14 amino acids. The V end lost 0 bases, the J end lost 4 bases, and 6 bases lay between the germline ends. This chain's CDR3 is CASSQESGTGELFF. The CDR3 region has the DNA TGCGCCAGCAGCCAAGAATCGGGCACCGGGGAGCTGTTTTTT.

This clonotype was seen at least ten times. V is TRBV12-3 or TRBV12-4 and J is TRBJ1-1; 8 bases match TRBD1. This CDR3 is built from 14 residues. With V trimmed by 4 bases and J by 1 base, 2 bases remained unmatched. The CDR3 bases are TGTGCCAGCAGTTCGGACAGGGCGAACACTGAAGCTTTCTTT. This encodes CASSSDRANTEAFF.

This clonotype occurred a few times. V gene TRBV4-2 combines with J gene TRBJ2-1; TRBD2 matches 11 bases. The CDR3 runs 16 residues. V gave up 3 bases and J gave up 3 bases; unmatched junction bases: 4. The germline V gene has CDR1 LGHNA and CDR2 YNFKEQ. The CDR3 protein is CASSQSLAGGYNEQFF. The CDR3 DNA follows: TGTGCCAGCAGCCAGTCCCTAGCGGGGGGCTACAATGAGCAGTTCTTC.

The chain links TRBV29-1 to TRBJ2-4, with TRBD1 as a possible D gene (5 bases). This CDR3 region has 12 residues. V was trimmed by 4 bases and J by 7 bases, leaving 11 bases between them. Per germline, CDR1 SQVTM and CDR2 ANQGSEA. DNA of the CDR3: TGCAGCGTTGCAGGGCACGGGAACATTCAGTACTTC. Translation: CSVAGHGNIQYF.

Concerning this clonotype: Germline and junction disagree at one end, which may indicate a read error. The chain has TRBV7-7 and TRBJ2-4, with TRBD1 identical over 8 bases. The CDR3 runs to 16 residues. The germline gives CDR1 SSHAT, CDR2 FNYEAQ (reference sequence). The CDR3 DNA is TGTGCTAGCAGCCCGAGACAGGGGTTAACCAAAAACATTCAGTACTTC. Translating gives CASSPRQGLTKNIQYF.

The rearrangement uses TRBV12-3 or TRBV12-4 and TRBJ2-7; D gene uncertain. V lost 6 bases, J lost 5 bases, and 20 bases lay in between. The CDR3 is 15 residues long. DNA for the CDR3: TGTGCCAGCAGCCCCACCCCTAACCAGGACCACGAGCAGTACTTC. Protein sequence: CASSPTPNQDHEQYF.

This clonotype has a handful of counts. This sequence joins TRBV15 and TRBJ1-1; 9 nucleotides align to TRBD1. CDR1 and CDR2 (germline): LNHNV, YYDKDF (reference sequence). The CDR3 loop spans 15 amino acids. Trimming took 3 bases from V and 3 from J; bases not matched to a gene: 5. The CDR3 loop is CATSSTGGPHTEAFF. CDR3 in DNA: TGTGCCACCAGCAGCACAGGGGGCCCTCACACTGAAGCTTTCTTT.

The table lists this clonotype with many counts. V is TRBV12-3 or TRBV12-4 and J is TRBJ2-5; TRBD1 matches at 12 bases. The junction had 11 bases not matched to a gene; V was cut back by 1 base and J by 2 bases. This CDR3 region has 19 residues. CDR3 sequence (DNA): TGTGCCAGCAGTTTAGACCCTCCGGGACAGGGGGCGCCACAAGAGACCCAGTACTTC. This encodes CASSLDPPGQGAPQETQYF.

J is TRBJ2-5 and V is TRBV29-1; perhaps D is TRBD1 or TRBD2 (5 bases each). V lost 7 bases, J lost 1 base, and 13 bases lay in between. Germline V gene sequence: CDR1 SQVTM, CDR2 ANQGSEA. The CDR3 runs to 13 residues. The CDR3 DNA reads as TGCAGCGCCTCTGTTGGGGGCCAAGAGACCCAGTACTTC. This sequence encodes CSASVGGQETQYF.

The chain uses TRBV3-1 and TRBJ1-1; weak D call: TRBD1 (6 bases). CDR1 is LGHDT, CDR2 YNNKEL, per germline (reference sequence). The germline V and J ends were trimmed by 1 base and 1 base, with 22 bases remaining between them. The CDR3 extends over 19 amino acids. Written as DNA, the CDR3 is TGTGCCAGCAGCCAAGCACCTGCGACACGGGGGGCAGGGAACACTGAAGCTTTCTTT. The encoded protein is CASSQAPATRGAGNTEAFF.

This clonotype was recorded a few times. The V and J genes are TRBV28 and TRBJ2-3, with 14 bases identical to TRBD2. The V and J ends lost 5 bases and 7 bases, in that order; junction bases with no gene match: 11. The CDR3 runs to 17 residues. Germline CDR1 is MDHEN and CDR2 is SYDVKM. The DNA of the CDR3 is TGTGCCAGCAGTCCTCGACTAGCGGGAGGGCCAAGAAATACGCAGTATTTT. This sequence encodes CASSPRLAGGPRNTQYF.

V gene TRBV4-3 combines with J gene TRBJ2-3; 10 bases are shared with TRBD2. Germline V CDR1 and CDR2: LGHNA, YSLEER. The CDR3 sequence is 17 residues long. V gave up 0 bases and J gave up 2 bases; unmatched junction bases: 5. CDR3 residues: CASSQDRLAGVTDTQYF. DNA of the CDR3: TGCGCCAGCAGCCAAGATCGGCTAGCGGGGGTCACAGATACGCAGTATTTT.

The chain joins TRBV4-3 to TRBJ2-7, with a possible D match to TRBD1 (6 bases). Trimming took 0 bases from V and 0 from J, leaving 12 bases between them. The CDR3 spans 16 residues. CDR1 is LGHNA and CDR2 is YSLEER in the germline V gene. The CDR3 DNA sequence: TGCGCCAGCAGCCAAGATTACCGACAGGACTCCTACGAGCAGTACTTC. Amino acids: CASSQDYRQDSYEQYF.

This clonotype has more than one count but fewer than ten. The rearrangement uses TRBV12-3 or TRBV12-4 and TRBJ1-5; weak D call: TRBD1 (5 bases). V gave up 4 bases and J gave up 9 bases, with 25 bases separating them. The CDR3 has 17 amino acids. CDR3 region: CASSSMPGLSIDGPQHF. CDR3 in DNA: TGTGCCAGCAGTTCAATGCCGGGACTTAGCATCGATGGGCCCCAGCATTTT.

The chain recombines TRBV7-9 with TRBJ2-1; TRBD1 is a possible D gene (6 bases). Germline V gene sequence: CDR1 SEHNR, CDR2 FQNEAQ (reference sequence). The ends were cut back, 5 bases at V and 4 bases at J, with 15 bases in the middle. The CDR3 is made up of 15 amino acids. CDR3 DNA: TGTGCCAGCAGCACCCGCACAGGGTTTTACAATGAGCAGTTCTTC. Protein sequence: CASSTRTGFYNEQFF.

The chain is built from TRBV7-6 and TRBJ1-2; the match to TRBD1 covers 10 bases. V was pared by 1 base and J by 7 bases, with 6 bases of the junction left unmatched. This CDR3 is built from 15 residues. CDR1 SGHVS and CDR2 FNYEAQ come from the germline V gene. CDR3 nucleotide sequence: TGTGCCAGCAGCTTAGGAGGGACAGGGGAATCTGGCTACACCTTC. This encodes CASSLGGTGESGYTF. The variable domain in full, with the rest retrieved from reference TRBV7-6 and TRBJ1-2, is GAGVSQSPRYKVTKRGQDVALRCDPISGHVSLYWYRQALGQGPEFLTYFNYEAQQDKSGLPNDRFSAERPEGSISTLTIQRTEQRDSAMYRCASSLGGTGESGYTFGSGTRLTVV.